Listed below are T cell receptor beta chains from one sample, sequenced in a study of blood T cell repertoires in COVID-19. Data came from immunoSEQ multiplex PCR; TCRdb stores just in-frame clones and leaves some out. This table holds about 61,000 clones, approximately 84% found once. The sample taken for sequencing was peripheral blood. The receptors derive from a human donor in a cohort sampled during active COVID-19. The CDR3 runs from the conserved cysteine through the conserved F or W. Fields, in order: V gene, D gene, CDR3 length, J gene, clone size, CDR3 protein, CDR3 DNA. D genes are given only for firm matches. The size field is filled for only some rows; it gives once, few, many or a size class.

TRBV11-3	NA	13	TRBJ2-7	NA	CASSFPGGYEQYF	TGTGCCAGCAGCTTTCCAGGGGGGTACGAGCAGTACTTC
TRBV18	TRBD1	16	TRBJ2-1	NA	CASSPSGTGGYNEQFF	TGTGCCAGCTCACCATCCGGGACAGGGGGCTACAATGAGCAGTTCTTC
TRBV6-2/TRBV6-3	NA	14	TRBJ2-1	NA	CASSYWSPHNEQFF	TGTGCCAGCAGTTACTGGAGTCCGCACAATGAGCAGTTCTTC
TRBV19	TRBD2	17	TRBJ2-1	NA	CASSISLAGRILDEQFF	TGTGCCAGTAGTATCTCTCTAGCGGGGAGGATTTTGGATGAGCAGTTCTTC
TRBV5-1	TRBD1	15	TRBJ1-2	NA	CASSLPGTGHYGYTF	TGCGCCAGCAGCTTACCCGGGACAGGGCACTATGGCTACACCTTC
TRBV7-8	NA	16	TRBJ1-5	NA	CASSAKRDTSNQPQHF	TGTGCCAGCAGCGCGAAGCGGGACACTAGCAATCAGCCCCAGCATTTT
TRBV6-1	NA	15	TRBJ2-2	NA	CASSEGTGYTGELFF	TGTGCCAGCAGTGAGGGAACAGGGTACACCGGGGAGCTGTTTTTT
TRBV11-3	TRBD1	13	TRBJ2-7	once	CASSTHRGSEQYF	TGTGCCAGCAGCACACACAGGGGAAGCGAGCAGTACTTC
TRBV6-1	TRBD2	14	TRBJ2-3	NA	CASSAAGGTDTQYF	TGTGCCAGCAGTGCAGCGGGAGGAACAGATACGCAGTATTTT
TRBV28	TRBD1	13	TRBJ2-7	NA	CASRGQGRYEQYF	TGTGCCAGCAGGGGACAGGGGCGCTACGAGCAGTACTTC
TRBV7-3	NA	16	TRBJ2-3	once	CASSLTPRRAADTQYF	TGTGCCAGCAGCTTAACTCCCCGGCGGGCAGCAGATACGCAGTATTTT
TRBV3-1/TRBV3-2	TRBD2	16	TRBJ2-1	NA	CASSPQLAGLYNEQFF	TGTGCCAGCAGCCCCCAACTAGCGGGACTCTACAATGAGCAGTTCTTC
TRBV28	NA	11	TRBJ1-2	NA	CASSFAFGYTF	TGTGCCAGCAGTTTCGCGTTTGGCTACACCTTC
TRBV19	TRBD1	14	TRBJ1-1	NA	CASSIYWQGVVAFF	TGTGCCAGTAGTATATATTGGCAGGGGGTAGTGGCTTTCTTT
TRBV14	TRBD2	17	TRBJ2-5	NA	CASSQESTSGIKETQYF	TGTGCCAGCAGCCAAGAATCAACTAGCGGGATCAAAGAGACCCAGTACTTC
TRBV30	TRBD1	13	TRBJ2-7	NA	CAWSVVRDREQYF	TGTGCCTGGAGTGTCGTCCGGGACAGGGAGCAGTACTTC
TRBV7-3	NA	16	TRBJ1-3	NA	CASSLTGKAAGNTIYF	TGTGCCAGCAGCTTAACAGGGAAAGCGGCTGGAAACACCATATATTTT
TRBV7-8	TRBD1	15	TRBJ1-2	NA	CASSLDGQGAVGYTF	TGTGCCAGCAGCTTAGATGGACAGGGGGCGGTCGGCTACACCTTC
TRBV30	NA	11	TRBJ2-3	NA	CAWSAADTQYF	TGTGCCTGGAGCGCAGCAGATACGCAGTATTTT
TRBV25-1	NA	14	TRBJ1-2	NA	CASSAGPPHYGYTF	TGTGCCAGCAGCGCGGGACCTCCACACTATGGCTACACCTTC
TRBV27	NA	14	TRBJ2-3	NA	CASSSTTKIDTQYF	TGTGCCAGCAGTTCCACGACTAAAATAGATACGCAGTATTTT
TRBV24-1	TRBD2	16	TRBJ2-3	NA	CATSDWASGSGDTQYF	TGTGCCACCAGTGATTGGGCTAGCGGGAGTGGTGATACGCAGTATTTT
TRBV2	TRBD2	14	TRBJ2-3	NA	CASSRLAVTDTQYF	TGTGCCAGCAGTCGACTAGCGGTCACAGATACGCAGTATTTT
TRBV6-1	TRBD1	17	TRBJ2-7	once	CASSEGRTRDRGYEQYF	TGTGCCAGCAGTGAAGGGCGGACCCGGGACAGGGGCTACGAGCAGTACTTC
TRBV7-9	NA	13	TRBJ2-5	NA	CASSQTNGETQYF	TGTGCCAGCAGCCAAACTAATGGAGAGACCCAGTACTTC
TRBV19	NA	13	TRBJ1-1	medium-sized	CASKGLGGLEAFF	TGTGCCAGTAAGGGGCTGGGGGGGCTAGAAGCTTTCTTT
TRBV6-5	TRBD2	15	TRBJ2-2	NA	CASRETSARTGELFF	TGTGCCAGCAGGGAGACTAGCGCCCGCACCGGGGAGCTGTTTTTT
TRBV27	TRBD1	15	TRBJ1-2	once	CASRGQGQSNYGYTF	TGTGCCAGCAGGGGACAGGGGCAATCTAACTATGGCTACACCTTC
TRBV7-2	TRBD2	16	TRBJ2-1	NA	CASSLDRLAGVDEQFF	TGTGCCAGCAGCTTAGATCGGCTAGCGGGAGTAGATGAGCAGTTCTTC
TRBV19	NA	13	TRBJ2-1	NA	CASGIQGYNEQFF	TGTGCCAGTGGAATACAGGGTTACAATGAGCAGTTCTTC
TRBV11-2	TRBD2	14	TRBJ2-2	NA	CASSPAGVTGELFF	TGTGCCAGCAGCCCAGCGGGAGTCACCGGGGAGCTGTTTTTT
TRBV6-2/TRBV6-3	NA	15	TRBJ2-1	NA	CASSPGLNPVNEQFF	TGTGCCAGCAGTCCGGGACTCAATCCCGTCAATGAGCAGTTCTTC
TRBV5-1	TRBD2	16	TRBJ2-5	once	CASSLVAGAGGETQYF	TGCGCCAGCAGCTTGGTAGCGGGGGCGGGTGGAGAGACCCAGTACTTC
TRBV27	TRBD2	16	TRBJ2-1	NA	CASMRSGRVYYNEQFF	TGTGCCAGCATGAGGAGCGGGAGGGTTTACTACAATGAGCAGTTCTTC
TRBV6-5	NA	13	TRBJ2-5	once	CASSKTVIGTQYF	TGTGCCAGCAGCAAAACAGTGATAGGGACCCAGTACTTC
TRBV5-8	NA	15	TRBJ2-5	NA	CASSLGLGVRETQYF	TGTGCCAGCAGCTTGGGATTAGGGGTTAGAGAGACCCAGTACTTC
TRBV11-2	NA	14	TRBJ2-5	once	CASSLDRGTHPPYF	TGTGCCAGCAGCTTAGATCGGGGGACCCATCCCCCCTACTTC
TRBV18	TRBD1	16	TRBJ2-2	NA	CASSGTGQGSTGELFF	TGTGCCAGCTCGGGGACCGGACAGGGGAGCACCGGGGAGCTGTTTTTT
TRBV6-6	NA	12	TRBJ2-5	NA	CASSAGGETQYF	TGTGCCAGCAGCGCAGGGGGGGAGACCCAGTACTTC
TRBV11-2	NA	16	TRBJ1-4	NA	CASSARGGAANEKLFF	TGTGCCAGCAGCGCGAGAGGGGGAGCGGCTAATGAAAAACTGTTTTTT
TRBV6-2/TRBV6-3	TRBD1	18	TRBJ2-1	NA	CASSYSMEGGTVYNEQFF	TGTGCCAGCAGTTACTCGATGGAAGGGGGCACTGTTTACAATGAGCAGTTCTTC
TRBV10-1	TRBD1	13	TRBJ2-7	NA	CASSGTGGREQYF	TGCGCCAGCAGTGGTACAGGGGGTCGCGAGCAGTACTTC
TRBV28	NA	16	TRBJ1-6	NA	CASRPQGGEDNSPLHF	TGTGCCAGCAGACCCCAAGGCGGGGAAGACAATTCACCCCTCCACTTT
TRBV2	NA	11	TRBJ1-1	NA	CASSRQVEAFF	TGTGCCAGCAGTAGACAGGTAGAAGCTTTCTTT
TRBV5-6	TRBD1	16	TRBJ1-2	few	CASSLYTGGKFGGYTF	TGTGCCAGCAGCTTGTATACAGGGGGCAAATTCGGTGGCTACACCTTC
TRBV6-5	TRBD1	12	TRBJ1-1	few	CATRQGATEAFF	TGTGCCACCCGACAGGGGGCAACTGAAGCTTTCTTT
TRBV28	NA	15	TRBJ1-1	NA	CASRYGGFRNTEAFF	TGTGCCAGCAGGTATGGCGGCTTTCGGAACACTGAAGCTTTCTTT
TRBV11-3	NA	14	TRBJ2-5	NA	CASSSPEKVETQYF	TGTGCCAGCAGCTCGCCTGAGAAAGTAGAGACCCAGTACTTC
TRBV24-1	TRBD1	15	TRBJ1-4	NA	CATSDTGTGNEKLFF	TGTGCCACCAGTGATACCGGGACAGGCAATGAAAAACTGTTTTTT
TRBV5-4	NA	15	TRBJ1-2	NA	CASSWGGSADYGYTF	TGTGCCAGCAGCTGGGGTGGCTCAGCGGACTATGGCTACACCTTC
TRBV5-1	NA	15	TRBJ1-2	NA	CASSSGLGGFYGYTF	TGCGCCAGCAGCTCGGGCCTCGGGGGATTCTATGGCTACACCTTC
TRBV2	NA	15	TRBJ1-1	NA	CASSDNPGEAFEAFF	TGTGCCAGCAGTGATAACCCAGGTGAAGCCTTTGAAGCTTTCTTT
TRBV3-1/TRBV3-2	TRBD1	14	TRBJ1-1	NA	CASSLSGGTAEAFF	TGTGCCAGCAGCCTTTCAGGGGGTACGGCTGAAGCTTTCTTT